These 6 T cell receptor beta chains share one sample of origin, sequenced in a study of control samples from healthy donors and cancer patients. Profiling relied on immunoSEQ multiplex PCR, and the TCRdb table lists in-frame clones only, not all of them. The data contain 40,000 to 55,000 clones, 93% of them singletons. The sample was PBMCs. The receptors stem from a woman in her forties or fifties with head and neck cancer.

This chain joins TRBV7-2 and TRBJ2-7; 7 nucleotides match TRBD1. In germline, CDR1 is SGHTA, CDR2 FQGNSA. V trimming: 4 bases; J trimming: 3 bases; junction bases outside the gene matches: 6. The CDR3 runs 14 residues. The CDR3 sequence: CASSSSGQLYEQYF. CDR3 DNA sequence: TGTGCCAGCAGCTCCTCGGGACAGCTCTACGAGCAGTACTTC.

This clone was seen only once. The sample contains more than one DNA sequence encoding this CDR3. The chain recombines TRBV5-1 with TRBJ2-2; 13 bases fit TRBD2. The CDR3 totals 17 residues. Germline V gene data show CDR1 as SGHRS and CDR2 as YFSETQ. V shed 6 bases, J shed 5 bases, and the junction held 10 bases outside the gene matches. The CDR3 bases are TGCGCCAGCACCGTGACTAGCGGGGGGAGAGGGACCGGGGAGCTGTTTTTT. This codes for CASTVTSGGRGTGELFF.

This clone has only one observation. The chain links TRBV5-5 to TRBJ2-6; D might be TRBD1 (5 bases). The CDR3 contains 15 residues. Trimming left V 1 base short and J 0 bases short, with 5 bases between. Germline-derived CDR1 and CDR2 are SGHKS and YYEKEE (reference sequence). The CDR3 reads CASSLTGSGANVLTF. The CDR3 coding sequence is TGTGCCAGCAGCTTGACAGGCTCTGGGGCCAACGTCCTGACTTTC.

The chain employs TRBV5-1 and TRBJ1-1; 11 bases align to TRBD1. After removal of 3 bases from V and 8 bases from J, the junction contained 9 bases not matched to a gene. In germline, CDR1 is SGHRS, CDR2 YFSETQ. This CDR3 comprises 15 residues. CDR3 nucleotide sequence: TGCGCCAGCAGCTCTCAACTGGACAGGGGGCTCGAAGCTTTCTTT. Residues: CASSSQLDRGLEAFF. The full variable domain, its missing parts supplied by reference TRBV5-1 and TRBJ1-1, is KAGVTQTPRYLIKTRGQQVTLSCSPISGHRSVSWYQQTPGQGLQFLFEYFSETQRNKGNFPGRFSGRQFSNSRSEMNVSTLELGDSALYLCASSSQLDRGLEAFFGQGTRLTVV.

This rearrangement joins TRBV19 to TRBJ2-7, with 8 bases matching TRBD2. Germline CDR1 LNHDA, CDR2 SQIVND (reference sequence). The V gene end was trimmed by 3 bases and the J gene end by 1 base; junction bases not matched to a gene: 2. This CDR3 comprises 14 residues. The CDR3 coding sequence is TGTGCCAGTAGTATCGGCGGGGGGTCCTACGAGCAGTACTTC. It is translated as CASSIGGGSYEQYF.

The rearrangement joins TRBV18 to TRBJ2-7; D gene unclear. This CDR3 region has 12 residues. CDR1 KGHSH and CDR2 LQKENI come from the germline V gene. V was cut by 3 bases and J by 2 bases, with 5 bases left in between. The CDR3, as DNA: TGTGCCAGCTCACCCACAGCCTACGAGCAGTACTTC. Translated, it gives CASSPTAYEQYF. The entire variable domain, with the rest obtained from reference TRBV18 and TRBJ2-7, is as follows: NAGVMQNPRHLVRRRGQEARLRCSPMKGHSHVYWYRQLPEEGLKFMVYLQKENIIDESGMPKERFSAEFPKEGPSILRIQQVVRGDSAAYFCASSPTAYEQYFGPGTRLTVT.